The 21 T cell receptor beta chains given below trace back to one sample, sequenced in a study of Ad26.COV2.S vaccination and SARS-CoV-2 variants. Libraries were prepared by immunoSEQ multiplex PCR; TCRdb keeps only in-frame clonotypes and omits some of them. Here the sample spans 380,000 or so clones, about 85% being singletons. Treatment indicated: 15 to 20 received Ad26.COV2.S at low or high dose, single or two shots; a few received placebo; per-sample allocation not given. On day 63 after the first injection, vaccine and placebo recipients gave samples. The material was peripheral blood, obtained in a trial of Ad26.COV2.S vaccine versus placebo. These receptor sequences come from a person aged 18-65 years who received the Ad26.COV2.S COVID-19 vaccine or a placebo.

V usage is TRBV27 and J usage is TRBJ2-1; D is undetermined. Trimming left V 5 bases short and J 11 bases short, with 13 bases between. Germline V gene lookup returns CDR1 MNHEY and CDR2 SMNVEV (reference sequence). This CDR3 spans 12 amino acids. CDR3 loop: CASSAPRTKQFF. The CDR3 DNA reads TGTGCCAGCAGTGCCCCCAGGACGAAGCAGTTCTTC.

This sequence joins TRBV5-1 and TRBJ2-7; weak D call: TRBD1 (6 bases). V dropped 2 bases and J dropped 2 bases, with 14 bases sitting between them. The CDR3 loop spans 15 amino acids. Per germline, CDR1 SGHRS and CDR2 YFSETQ. The CDR3 DNA follows: TGCGCCAGCAGCTTCGGACAGCTTAACACCTACGAGCAGTACTTC. Its translation: CASSFGQLNTYEQYF.

The rearrangement joins TRBV6-2 or TRBV6-3 to TRBJ1-1, with D possibly matching TRBD1 (5 bases). Per germline, CDR1 MNHEY and CDR2 SVGEGT. V lost 2 bases, J lost 3 bases, and 19 bases lay in between. The CDR3 is 17 residues long. CDR3 amino acids: CASSYQRGRGADTEAFF. The CDR3 DNA sequence: TGTGCCAGCAGTTACCAGAGGGGCCGAGGAGCTGACACTGAAGCTTTCTTT.

V gene TRBV23-1 combines with J gene TRBJ1-1; maybe TRBD1 (5 bases). TRBV23-1 is known as an ORF, though its function is uncertain. The ends were cut back, 2 bases at V and 1 base at J, with 11 bases in the middle. CDR3 length: 15 amino acids. The CDR3 region has the DNA TGCGCCAGCAGTCAAATAGGACACGGGAACACTGAAGCTTTCTTT. This sequence encodes CASSQIGHGNTEAFF.

The chain recombines TRBV14 with TRBJ2-7; D is tentatively TRBD1 or TRBD2 (5 bases each). The CDR3 spans 16 residues. V lost 1 base, J lost 3 bases, and 16 bases lay in between. CDR1 is SGHDN, CDR2 FVKESK, per germline. CDR3 bases: TGTGCCAGCAGCCAAGCCGAGGGGTTCTGGCTCTACGAGCAGTACTTC. Protein product: CASSQAEGFWLYEQYF. Looking up the rest from reference TRBV14 and TRBJ2-7 gives the full variable domain: EAGVTQFPSHSVIEKGQTVTLRCDPISGHDNLYWYRRVMGKEIKFLLHFVKESKQDESGMPNNRFLAERTGGTYSTLKVQPAELEDSGVYFCASSQAEGFWLYEQYFGPGTRLTVT.

This clone was recorded once. The chain links TRBV7-9 to TRBJ2-5; D ambiguous. The CDR3 runs 14 residues. CDR1 is SEHNR, CDR2 FQNEAQ, per germline (reference sequence). V was trimmed by 5 bases and J by 3 bases, leaving 13 bases between them. CDR3 in amino acids: CASSPDGREETQYF. The CDR3 DNA sequence: TGTGCCAGCAGCCCGGACGGTCGGGAAGAGACCCAGTACTTC.

The chain joins TRBV4-2 to TRBJ1-1; 10 bases fit TRBD1. Germline loops: CDR1 LGHNA, CDR2 YNFKEQ. Trimming at V came to 4 bases and at J to 4 bases, leaving 6 bases not matched to a gene. The CDR3 sequence is 15 residues long. The CDR3 nucleotides read TGTGCCAGCAGCCCCCGGGACAGGGGTGCCACTGAAGCTTTCTTT. It encodes CASSPRDRGATEAFF.

This clone was detected once. The V and J genes are TRBV19 and TRBJ2-3; 11 bases match TRBD2. J was trimmed by 0 bases and V by 4 bases; bases with no gene match: 6. Looked up from germline, CDR1 is LNHDA and CDR2 is SQIVND (reference sequence). CDR3 length: 17 amino acids. The CDR3 coding sequence is TGTGCCAGTAGTACCGGACTAGCGGGTGGGAGCACAGATACGCAGTATTTT. It specifies CASSTGLAGGSTDTQYF.

The chain links TRBV11-2 to TRBJ1-3; D perhaps matches TRBD1 (6 bases). The CDR3 is made up of 16 amino acids. Germline CDR1 reads SGHAT; CDR2 reads FQNNGV. V was pared by 4 bases and J by 5 bases, with 18 bases between. The CDR3 DNA follows: TGTGCCAGCAGCTCAGAGTGGGGGCGCGTTAGAAACACCATATATTTT. Translation: CASSSEWGRVRNTIYF.

The chain has TRBV27 and TRBJ2-1; TRBD2 aligns across 11 bases. Germline V gives CDR1 MNHEY, CDR2 SMNVEV (reference sequence). V shed 6 bases, J shed 3 bases, and the junction held 7 bases outside the gene matches. The CDR3 contains 16 residues. CDR3 nucleotides: TGTGCCAGCAGGGCTAGGGGACTAGCGGACTACAATGAGCAGTTCTTC. It is translated as CASRARGLADYNEQFF.

V gene TRBV19 combines with J gene TRBJ2-7; a possible D gene is TRBD1 (6 bases). Germline loops: CDR1 LNHDA, CDR2 SQIVND (reference sequence). The CDR3 length is 14 residues. Trimming cost V 5 bases and J 0 bases, with 11 bases left between them. This CDR3 reads CASSLMDSSYEQYF. The CDR3 DNA sequence: TGTGCCAGTAGTTTAATGGACAGCTCCTACGAGCAGTACTTC.

The rearrangement joins TRBV4-3 to TRBJ1-2, with a weak D call TRBD1 (5 bases). The CDR3 runs to 16 residues. Germline V CDR1 and CDR2: LGHNA, YSLEER. V lost 1 base and J lost 2, with 14 bases in between. Here the CDR3 DNA reads TGCGCCAGCAGCCAAGTCGGCCCAGGGCGGAACTATGGCTACACCTTC. Protein product: CASSQVGPGRNYGYTF.

This chain's CDR3 is CASSLGGVAAAYEQYF. The CDR3 coding sequence is TGTGCCAGCAGTTTAGGTGGGGTAGCGGCAGCCTACGAGCAGTACTTC. V and J are TRBV28 and TRBJ2-7, with D possibly matching TRBD2 (6 bases). V lost 2 bases, J lost 2 bases, and 16 bases lay in between. CDR1 and CDR2 from the germline V gene are MDHEN and SYDVKM. The CDR3 has 16 amino acids.

This clone was seen only once. The chain combines TRBV11-1 with TRBJ2-3, with D perhaps matching TRBD1 (5 bases). Trimming cost V 7 bases and J 5 bases, with 10 bases left between them. The CDR3 sequence is 12 residues long. CDR1 is SGHAT and CDR2 is FQDESV in the germline V gene (reference sequence). CDR3 region: CASTTRGDTQYF. In DNA, the CDR3 is TGTGCCAGCACCACAAGGGGAGATACGCAGTATTTT.

This clone was observed a handful of times. The genes are TRBV7-9 and TRBJ1-3, with D hard to call. V was pared by 1 base and J by 1 base, with 5 bases between. The germline gives CDR1 SEHNR, CDR2 FQNEAQ (reference sequence). The CDR3 runs 14 residues. The CDR3 loop is CASSLDRSGNTIYF. CDR3 DNA sequence: TGTGCCAGCAGCTTAGACCGTTCTGGAAACACCATATATTTT.

The rearrangement joins TRBV18 to TRBJ2-5; no definite D call. Trimming took 0 bases from V and 5 from J, leaving 7 bases between them. CDR3 length: 13 amino acids. Germline CDR1 KGHSH, CDR2 LQKENI. The CDR3 nucleotides are TGTGCCAGCTCACCACCTCTGGTGGAGACCCAGTACTTC. Residues: CASSPPLVETQYF. The variable domain in full, with the rest retrieved from reference TRBV18 and TRBJ2-5, is NAGVMQNPRHLVRRRGQEARLRCSPMKGHSHVYWYRQLPEEGLKFMVYLQKENIIDESGMPKERFSAEFPKEGPSILRIQQVVRGDSAAYFCASSPPLVETQYFGPGTRLLVL.

The chain has TRBV11-2 and TRBJ2-7; perhaps TRBD2 as D (6 bases). CDR1 SGHAT and CDR2 FQNNGV come from the germline V gene. This CDR3 has 17 amino acids. Trimming cost V 0 bases and J 0 bases, with 15 bases left between them. The CDR3 sequence is CASSLDLSGTSSYEQYF. Written as DNA, the CDR3 is TGTGCCAGCAGCTTAGACCTTAGCGGTACGAGCTCCTACGAGCAGTACTTC.

This CDR3 is CASSLSGTGRIPYNEQFF. The CDR3 nucleotides are TGTGCCAGCAGCTTATCAGGGACAGGGCGAATCCCCTACAATGAGCAGTTCTTC. V and J are TRBV7-3 and TRBJ2-1; 9 positions agree with TRBD1. The CDR3 runs 18 residues. V trimming: 2 bases; J trimming: 2 bases; junction bases outside the gene matches: 10. The V gene's germline CDR1 is SGHTA and CDR2 FQGTGA.

V and J are TRBV6-5 and TRBJ2-2; tentative D call: TRBD1 (6 bases). The CDR3 is 16 amino acids. Germline CDR1 is MNHEY and CDR2 is SVGAGI. V lost 0 bases, J lost 3 bases, and 11 bases lay in between. This CDR3 reads CASSYSGGADTGELFF. The CDR3 nucleotides are TGTGCCAGCAGTTACTCTGGGGGCGCGGACACCGGGGAGCTGTTTTTT.

The J gene is TRBJ2-1, the V gene TRBV6-2 or TRBV6-3, with 7 bases that match TRBD1. The CDR3 is 14 residues long. V lost 4 bases, J lost 5 bases, and 5 bases stayed unmatched. Germline V gene data show CDR1 as MNHEY and CDR2 as SVGEGT. The CDR3 region has the DNA TGTGCCAGCAGTTGGGGACAGAATAACAATGAGCAGTTCTTC. Encoded protein: CASSWGQNNNEQFF.

This clone was seen just once. This rearrangement joins TRBV29-1 to TRBJ2-2; the match to TRBD1 covers 8 bases. Germline CDR1 is SQVTM and CDR2 is ANQGSEA. V lost 7 bases and J lost 1; bases outside the gene matches: 2. The CDR3 runs 13 residues. The CDR3 sequence: CSGTGQNTGELFF. DNA of the CDR3: TGCAGCGGGACAGGGCAGAACACCGGGGAGCTGTTTTTT.